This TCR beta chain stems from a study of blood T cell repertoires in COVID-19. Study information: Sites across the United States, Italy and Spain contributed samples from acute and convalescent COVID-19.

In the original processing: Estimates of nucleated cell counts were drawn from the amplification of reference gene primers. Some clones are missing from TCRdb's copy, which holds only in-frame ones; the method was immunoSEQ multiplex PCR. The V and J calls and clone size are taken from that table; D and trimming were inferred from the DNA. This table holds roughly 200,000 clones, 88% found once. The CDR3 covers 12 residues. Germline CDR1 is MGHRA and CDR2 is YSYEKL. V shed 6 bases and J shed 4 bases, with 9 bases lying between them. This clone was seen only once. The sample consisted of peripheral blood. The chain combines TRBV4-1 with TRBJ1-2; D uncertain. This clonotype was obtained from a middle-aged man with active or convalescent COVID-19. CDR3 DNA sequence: TGCGCCAGCAGTCCCCGCGGCTATGGCTACACCTTC. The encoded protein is CASSPRGYGYTF.